This T cell receptor (beta chain) was obtained from a study of PD-L1 blockade in urothelial cancer. Overall study context: Patients' prior chemotherapy regimens numbered 0 to 3.

Time point denoted: peripheral blood 6 weeks after treatment start. Patients' cancers were locally advanced or metastatic urothelial carcinomas. Assay used: immunoSEQ multiplex PCR; TCRdb lists only in-frame clones, some missing. Altogether roughly 45,000 clones are present, roughly four fifths being singletons, with the ten largest covering about 13%. Trimming pared 5 bases from V and 6 bases from J, leaving 11 bases between. The CDR3 has 13 residues. Germline V gene data show CDR1 as SGHVS and CDR2 as FQNEAQ. This sequence originates from a man aged 60 to 69 with urothelial cancer. The chain links TRBV7-8 to TRBJ1-3, with D possibly being TRBD1 (5 bases). The sequenced sample was PBMCs, obtained around atezolizumab (anti-PD-L1) treatment. CDR3 sequence reads: CASSPGLENTIYF. The DNA for the CDR3 is TGTGCCAGCAGCCCAGGGTTGGAAAACACCATATATTTT.